The rows below give T cell receptor beta chains drawn from one sample of a study of control samples from healthy donors and cancer patients. Profiling relied on immunoSEQ multiplex PCR, and the TCRdb table lists in-frame clones only, not all of them. The sample contains about 150,000 clones, about 94% of which appear only once. The sequenced sample consisted of blood. These receptors came from a man aged 40-50 years in good health. The conserved cysteine and the conserved F or W are not part of the CDR3 here.

j_call v_call cdr3_aa
TRBJ1-2 TRBV6-5 ASTPRNYGYT
TRBJ1-1 TRBV5-1 ASSLSLGNTEAF
TRBJ1-1 TRBV27 ASSSTGGEAF
TRBJ1-2 TRBV5-5 ASSLGTGTNYGYT
TRBJ1-2 TRBV12-3/TRBV12-4 ASSFSQAYGYT
TRBJ2-7 TRBV4-3 ASSQNPRSYEQY
TRBJ2-1 TRBV27 ASSRSGGALYNEQF
TRBJ2-2 TRBV7-8 ASTVTGELF
TRBJ1-3 TRBV11-2 ASSSERFLTGGNTIY
TRBJ2-3 TRBV15 ATSRELFNTQY
TRBJ2-4 TRBV7-9 ASSFGGRAKNIQY
TRBJ1-5 TRBV4-1 ASSQNFASGEKPQH
TRBJ1-6 TRBV5-5 ASSPGQGIAALH
TRBJ1-3 TRBV5-1 ASSLGGGQANTIY
TRBJ2-2 TRBV24-1 ATSDYRADTGELF
TRBJ1-6 TRBV27 ASSLRQDNSPLH
TRBJ1-1 TRBV18 ASSPGQGRTEAF
TRBJ2-1 TRBV4-3 ASSHDNSNEQF
TRBJ1-4 TRBV19 ASSWEGKPNEKLF
TRBJ2-5 TRBV18 ASSPTQGYQETQY
TRBJ2-1 TRBV18 ASSPSLGNNEQF
TRBJ2-1 TRBV7-2 ASSLTGNEQF